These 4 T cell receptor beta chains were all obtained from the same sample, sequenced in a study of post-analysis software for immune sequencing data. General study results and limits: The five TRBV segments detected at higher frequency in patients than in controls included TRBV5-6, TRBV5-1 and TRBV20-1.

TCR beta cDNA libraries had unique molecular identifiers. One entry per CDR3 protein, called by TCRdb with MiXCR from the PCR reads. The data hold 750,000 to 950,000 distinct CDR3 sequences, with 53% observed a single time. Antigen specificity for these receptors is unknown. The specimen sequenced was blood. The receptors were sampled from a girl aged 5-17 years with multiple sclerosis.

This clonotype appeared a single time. CDR3 region: CASETRNTGELFF. CDR3 nucleotides: TGTGCCAGCGAAACACGGAACACCGGGGAGCTGTTTTTT. The chain joins TRBV27 to TRBJ2-2; D is unclear. The germline V gene has CDR1 MNHEY and CDR2 SMNVEV (reference sequence). Trimming cost V 8 bases and J 1 base, with 8 bases left between them. The CDR3 runs to 13 residues.

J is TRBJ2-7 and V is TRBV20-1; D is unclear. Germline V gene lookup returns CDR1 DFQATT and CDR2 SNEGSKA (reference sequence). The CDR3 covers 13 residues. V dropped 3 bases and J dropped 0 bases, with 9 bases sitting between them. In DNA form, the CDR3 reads TGCAGTGCTAGGGCCGTAAGCTCCTACGAGCAGTACTTC. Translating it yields CSARAVSSYEQYF.

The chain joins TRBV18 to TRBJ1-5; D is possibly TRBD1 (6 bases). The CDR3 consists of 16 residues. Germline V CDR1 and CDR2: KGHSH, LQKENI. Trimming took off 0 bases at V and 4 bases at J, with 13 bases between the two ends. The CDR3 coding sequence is TGTGCCAGCTCACCACCTAACAGGGTGGGGAATCAGCCCCAGCATTTT. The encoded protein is CASSPPNRVGNQPQHF.

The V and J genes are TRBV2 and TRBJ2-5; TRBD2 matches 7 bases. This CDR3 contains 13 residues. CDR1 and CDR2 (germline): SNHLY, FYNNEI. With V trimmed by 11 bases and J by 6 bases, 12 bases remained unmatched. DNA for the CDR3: TGTGCCGGAACGGCGGGGGTCACTAAGACCCAGTACTTC. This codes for CAGTAGVTKTQYF.